The 15 T cell receptor beta chains in this list originate from one sample, sequenced in a study of beta chain features in type 1 diabetes. What was sequenced were expressed TCRB transcripts, since all of the isolated RNA had been reverse transcribed. The method was immunoSEQ multiplex PCR; TCRdb's version includes in-frame clones alone and lacks a portion of them. The sample holds a few hundred thousand clones; around 14% are singletons and the top ten take roughly 0.035%. The sample taken for sequencing was naive CD4+ T cells from blood. The receptors derive from a man aged 25 to 40 in good health.

V usage is TRBV10-3 and J usage is TRBJ2-6, with TRBD1 identical over 10 bases. The CDR3 contains 17 residues. V lost 4 bases and J lost 2; bases outside the gene matches: 5. Germline V gene lookup returns CDR1 ENHRY and CDR2 SYGVKD. CDR3 sequence: CAISGGQGTTGANVLTF. The CDR3 region has the DNA TGTGCCATCAGTGGGGGACAGGGGACCACTGGGGCCAACGTCCTGACTTTC.

The chain carries TRBV6-1 and TRBJ2-5; D ambiguous. CDR3 length: 10 amino acids. Per germline, CDR1 MNHNS and CDR2 SASEGT. V lost 5 bases to trimming and J lost 5 bases, with 3 bases between them. The CDR3 nucleotides read TGTGCCAGCAGTTCCGAGACCCAGTACTTC. It is translated as CASSSETQYF.

V is TRBV9 and J is TRBJ2-3, with 7 bases that match TRBD2. This CDR3 has 14 residues. Germline V gene lookup returns CDR1 SGDLS and CDR2 YYNGEE. V dropped 3 bases and J dropped 1; count of bases not matched to a gene: 2. The CDR3 loop reads CASSEAGRTDTQYF. The CDR3 DNA reads as TGTGCCAGCAGCGAAGCGGGGCGCACAGATACGCAGTATTTT.

This clone showed up just a few times. V is TRBV14 and J is TRBJ1-2, with D perhaps TRBD1 (5 bases). Germline-derived CDR1 and CDR2 are SGHDN and FVKESK. Trimming took off 4 bases at V and 8 bases at J, with 14 bases between the two ends. CDR3 length: 13 residues. CDR3 coding DNA: TGTGCCAGCAGCCCCGCTAGGTGGGGCGGCTACACCTTC. Translated, it gives CASSPARWGGYTF.

Note on this clone: Possible read error: a much larger clone is one base away. This chain joins TRBV7-9 and TRBJ2-2; D uncertain. Germline CDR1 is SEHNR and CDR2 is FQNEAQ (reference sequence). V lost 0 bases and J lost 7, with 0 bases in between. This CDR3 region has 11 residues. The CDR3 loop is CASSLAGELFF. CDR3 in DNA: TGTGCCAGCAGCTTAGCCGGGGAGCTGTTTTTT.

This clone appeared a few times. The J gene is TRBJ2-2, the V gene TRBV9, with 7 bases fitting TRBD1. The CDR3 runs to 16 residues. Per germline, CDR1 SGDLS and CDR2 YYNGEE. The V segment lost 3 bases and the J segment 4 bases; nucleotides outside the gene matches: 9. CDR3 sequence (DNA): TGTGCCAGCAGCGCAGGACCAGGGGGAAGCACCGGGGAGCTGTTTTTT. Translating gives CASSAGPGGSTGELFF. Complete variable domain (other parts from reference TRBV9 and TRBJ2-2): DSGVTQTPKHLITATGQRVTLRCSPRSGDLSVYWYQQSLDQGLQFLIQYYNGEERAKGNILERFSAQQFPDLHSELNLSSLELGDSALYFCASSAGPGGSTGELFFGEGSRLTVL.

The genes are TRBV7-9 and TRBJ2-1, with D perhaps TRBD2 (5 bases). The CDR3 loop spans 18 amino acids. Trimming left V 7 bases short and J 6 bases short, with 28 bases between. Germline-derived CDR1 and CDR2 are SEHNR and FQNEAQ (reference sequence). The CDR3 here is CASTDWRVPSTGGNEQFF. Written as DNA, the CDR3 is TGTGCCAGCACCGACTGGCGGGTGCCGAGCACTGGTGGCAATGAGCAGTTCTTC.

The chain links TRBV9 to TRBJ2-2, with 11 bases aligning to TRBD2. The CDR3 length is 18 residues. The germline V gene has CDR1 SGDLS and CDR2 YYNGEE. The trim removed 0 bases at V and 4 bases at J, leaving 8 bases unmatched. The CDR3 reads CASSVGTSGSVITGELFF. The CDR3 DNA reads as TGTGCCAGCAGCGTAGGAACTAGCGGGAGCGTTATCACCGGGGAGCTGTTTTTT.

The V call is TRBV19, the J call TRBJ2-6, with TRBD1 identical over 8 bases. The CDR3 is 16 residues long. Germline loops: CDR1 LNHDA, CDR2 SQIVND (reference sequence). J was trimmed by 2 bases and V by 6 bases; bases with no gene match: 6. CDR3 region: CASSRQGLAGANVLTF. The CDR3 region has the DNA TGTGCCAGTAGCCGACAGGGGTTGGCTGGGGCCAACGTCCTGACTTTC.

This sequence joins TRBV29-1 and TRBJ1-1; D ambiguous. The CDR3 length is 11 residues. V was shortened by 6 bases and J by 0 bases, with 5 bases between the two germline ends. Per the germline V gene, CDR1 is SQVTM and CDR2 is ANQGSEA. The CDR3 sequence: CSVRMNTEAFF. The DNA for the CDR3 is TGCAGCGTCCGAATGAACACTGAAGCTTTCTTT.

CDR3 DNA sequence: TGTGCCAGCAGCTCCAGGGGAGGCTACACCTTC. The encoded protein is CASSSRGGYTF. V gene TRBV7-9 combines with J gene TRBJ1-2; weak D call: TRBD1 (6 bases). Germline CDR1 is SEHNR and CDR2 is FQNEAQ (reference sequence). V lost 4 bases, J lost 8 bases, and 8 bases lay in between. The CDR3 sequence is 11 residues long. Full variable domain (remainder filled in from reference TRBV7-9 and TRBJ1-2): DTGVSQNPRHKITKRGQNVTFRCDPISEHNRLYWYRQTLGQGPEFLTYFQNEAQLEKSRLLSDRFSAERPKGSFSTLEIQRTEQGDSAMYLCASSSRGGYTFGSGTRLTVV.

The chain uses TRBV29-1 and TRBJ2-6; D not resolved. Germline V lookup: CDR1 SQVTM, CDR2 ANQGSEA. The CDR3 covers 13 residues. Trimming removed 3 bases from V and 0 bases from J, with 3 bases in between. The CDR3 reads CSVDSSGANVLTF. CDR3 in DNA: TGCAGCGTTGACAGCTCTGGGGCCAACGTCCTGACTTTC.

This clone came up a few times. The rearrangement uses TRBV5-4 and TRBJ2-1; D not certain. V lost 0 bases to trimming and J lost 7 bases, with 14 bases between them. Germline lookup yields CDR1 SGHNT and CDR2 YYREEE (reference sequence). The CDR3 is 15 amino acids. CDR3 sequence: CASSLVLGIGNEQFF. CDR3 coding DNA: TGTGCCAGCAGCTTGGTTTTGGGAATCGGGAATGAGCAGTTCTTC.

A few counts support this clone. V usage is TRBV7-2 and J usage is TRBJ2-7; tentatively, D is TRBD1 (5 bases). The germline V gene encodes CDR1 SGHTA and CDR2 FQGNSA. The ends were cut back, 1 base at V and 5 bases at J, with 15 bases in the middle. The CDR3 sequence is 15 residues long. This CDR3 reads CASSLEGARLHEQYV. Here the CDR3 DNA reads TGTGCCAGCAGCTTAGAAGGGGCGAGGTTGCACGAGCAGTACGTC.

This chain connects TRBV29-1 to TRBJ1-4; D remains ambiguous. V dropped 4 bases and J dropped 7 bases, with 13 bases sitting between them. The CDR3 extends over 13 amino acids. The V gene's germline CDR1 is SQVTM and CDR2 ANQGSEA. CDR3 coding DNA: TGCAGCGTTGCAGTGGGATCTGCTGAAAAACTGTTTTTT. Encoded protein: CSVAVGSAEKLFF.